This entry lists 13 T cell receptor beta chains sequenced from one sample in a study of vaccination and CD4 T cells after COVID-19. An Oncomine TCR Beta short-read assay was used to sequence the DNA from cultured CD4+ T cells. TCRdb ran MiXCR on the PCR reads and lists one entry per CDR3 protein. The top ten hold approximately 9.5% of the sample, which has some 6,600 distinct CDR3 sequences, 25% seen once. Treatment in this sample: approximately 9-day PBMC culture with coronavirus spike peptide pools or control peptides (ViraFEST assay). These TCRs' antigens remain unknown. The sequences come from CD4+ T cells from blood, cultured in vitro, collected after SARS-CoV-2 vaccination. The receptors were sampled from a human donor who had recovered from COVID-19.

The chain recombines TRBV28 with TRBJ1-6; tentatively, D is TRBD1 (6 bases). The CDR3 covers 15 residues. Germline V gene sequence: CDR1 MDHEN, CDR2 SYDVKM. V dropped 6 bases and J dropped 10 bases, with 19 bases sitting between them. CDR3 amino acids: CASSGEQGAWSPLHF. In DNA, the CDR3 is TGTGCCAGCAGCGGAGAACAGGGAGCATGGTCACCCCTCCACTTT.

CDR3 sequence: CASSLWNTEAFF. The CDR3 nucleotides are TGTGCCAGCAGTTTATGGAACACTGAAGCTTTCTTT. The chain combines TRBV28 with TRBJ1-1; D gene ambiguous. V was trimmed by 0 bases and J by 1 base, leaving 0 bases between them. Germline CDR1 MDHEN, CDR2 SYDVKM. The length of the CDR3 is 12 residues.

CDR3 bases: TGTGCCAGCAGCTTAATCCTTGGGACTAGCGGGAGCCCCCCATATACGCAGTATTTT. Translated, it gives CASSLILGTSGSPPYTQYF. This chain uses TRBV7-2 with TRBJ2-3; 14 bases are shared with TRBD2. The length of the CDR3 is 19 residues. The germline V gene encodes CDR1 SGHTA and CDR2 FQGNSA. V dropped 2 bases and J dropped 7; count of bases not matched to a gene: 14.

This clonotype showed up just a few times. In DNA, the CDR3 is TGTGCCAGCAGTTGGGGTGTAGGGCAGGGAGGGAAGCCCCAGCATTTT. It specifies CASSWGVGQGGKPQHF. The rearrangement uses TRBV28 and TRBJ1-5; D may be TRBD1 (5 bases). CDR1 and CDR2 (germline): MDHEN, SYDVKM. Trimming left V 4 bases short and J 8 bases short, with 21 bases between. The CDR3 spans 16 residues.

By share, this clonotype ranks as medium-sized. V is TRBV6-5 and J is TRBJ2-1; D may match TRBD1 or TRBD2 (5 bases each). CDR1 and CDR2 (germline): MNHEY, SVGAGI. The V end was cut by 0 bases, the J end by 8 bases, with 11 bases between. The CDR3 length is 14 residues. This chain's CDR3 is CASSYSAGTYEQFF. The DNA for the CDR3 is TGTGCCAGCAGTTACTCGGCAGGGACCTATGAGCAGTTCTTC.

The chain links TRBV10-2 to TRBJ2-7; D is undetermined. Germline V gene lookup returns CDR1 WSHSY and CDR2 SAAADI. The CDR3 sequence is 14 residues long. Between the trimmed V and J ends, which lost 7 bases and 2 bases, there was a span of 15 bases. The CDR3 nucleotides read TGCGCCAGCAAGCAAGGAAAGCTCACCTACGAGCAGTACTTC. It codes for CASKQGKLTYEQYF.

Of note for this clonotype: At one end the junction does not follow the germline gene, possibly because of a read error. The J gene is TRBJ2-3, the V gene TRBV15, with a possible D match to TRBD2 (6 bases). The CDR3 sequence is 14 residues long. Germline V lookup: CDR1 LNHNV, CDR2 YYDKDF (reference sequence). The CDR3 nucleotides are TGTGTCACCAGCAGGCGGAGGGGCACAGATACGCAGTATTTT. This translates into CVTSRRRGTDTQYF. Supplemented by reference TRBV15 and TRBJ2-3, the full variable domain reads DAMVIQNPRYQVTQFGKPVTLSCSQTLNHNVMYWYQQKSSQAPKLLFHYYDKDFNNEADTPDNFQSRRPNTSFCFLDIRSPGLGDTAMYLCVTSRRRGTDTQYFGPGTRLTVL.

The chain recombines TRBV6-1 with TRBJ1-5, with 10 bases identical to TRBD1. The CDR3 covers 14 residues. With 6 bases clipped from V and 5 bases from J, the junction kept 4 bases outside the gene matches. CDR1 and CDR2 from the germline V gene are MNHNS and SASEGT. The CDR3 loop is CASSWTGGDQPQHF. The DNA for the CDR3 is TGTGCCAGCAGCTGGACAGGGGGAGATCAGCCCCAGCATTTT.

In its sample, this clonotype was seen a few times. The J gene is TRBJ1-1, the V gene TRBV20-1; D remains unclear. This CDR3 comprises 11 residues. CDR1 and CDR2 from the germline V gene are DFQATT and SNEGSKA (reference sequence). V lost 0 bases and J 8 bases, leaving 7 bases between the germline ends. CDR3: CSARDGLEAFF. For the CDR3, the DNA is TGCAGTGCTAGAGATGGTTTAGAAGCTTTCTTT.

This chain joins TRBV7-6 and TRBJ2-1; 7 bases line up with TRBD1. V lost 3 bases to trimming and J lost 8 bases; unmatched junction nucleotides: 13. CDR1 and CDR2 from the germline V gene are SGHVS and FNYEAQ. This CDR3 has 16 amino acids. The DNA of the CDR3 is TGTGCCAGCAGCTTGAGACAGGGTCCGGGGCAAGATGAGCAGTTCTTC. Its protein product is CASSLRQGPGQDEQFF.

This clonotype was seen a handful of times. The chain couples TRBV20-1 to TRBJ2-6, with a tentative D call TRBD1 (6 bases). From germline, CDR1 is DFQATT and CDR2 SNEGSKA (reference sequence). The V end was cut by 3 bases, the J end by 0 bases, with 18 bases between. The CDR3 length is 18 residues. The CDR3 DNA sequence: TGCAGTGCTAGGACCATGGCAGGGGCGAACTCTGGGGCCAACGTCCTGACTTTC. Translated: CSARTMAGANSGANVLTF.

This clonotype is categorized as medium-sized. The rearrangement uses TRBV10-1 and TRBJ1-2, with TRBD1 matching 9 bases. The CDR3 covers 16 residues. Germline CDR1 reads WNHNN; CDR2 reads SYGVQD (reference sequence). Trimming took 8 bases from V and 3 from J; bases not matched to a gene: 13. CDR3 bases: TGCGCCAGCCGGGACAGGGAGAACCGGGCCCACTATGGCTACACCTTC. This sequence encodes CASRDRENRAHYGYTF.

This clonotype is categorized as large. The chain uses TRBV19 and TRBJ1-6; maybe TRBD1 (6 bases). Trimming removed 4 bases from V and 8 bases from J, with 15 bases in between. This CDR3 contains 15 residues. CDR1 LNHDA and CDR2 SQIVND come from the germline V gene (reference sequence). CDR3 nucleotide sequence: TGTGCCAGTAGTAAACAGGGTCTCCGGGATTCACCCCTCCACTTT. Residues: CASSKQGLRDSPLHF. The variable domain in full, with the rest retrieved from reference TRBV19 and TRBJ1-6, is DGGITQSPKYLFRKEGQNVTLSCEQNLNHDAMYWYRQDPGQGLRLIYYSQIVNDFQKGDIAEGYSVSREKKESFPLTVTSAQKNPTAFYLCASSKQGLRDSPLHFGNGTRLTVT.